This T cell receptor (beta chain) is drawn from a study of long-term antiretroviral therapy in people with HIV. Samples were assayed with immunoSEQ v3.0 at survey level. Clones were sequenced by immunoSEQ multiplex PCR, and TCRdb holds only the in-frame ones, with some missing. The sample has roughly 20,000 clones; 65% to 80% are singletons. The CDR3 runs 14 residues. Per germline, CDR1 SGHDT and CDR2 YYEEEE. Deletions cut 4 bases from V and 0 bases from J, with 8 bases between. The material was unsorted PBMCs, obtained 4.1 years after starting antiretroviral therapy. The chain is built from TRBV5-6 and TRBJ1-3, with D uncertain. The clonotype comes from a woman aged 40 to 55 with HIV. CDR3 DNA: TGTGCCAGCAGCCGCGACTACTCTGGAAACACCATATATTTT. Translating it yields CASSRDYSGNTIYF.